This entry is about one TCR beta chain. This entry belongs to a study of T cell responses to AZD1222 COVID-19 vaccine. Trimming cost V 1 base and J 0 bases, with 8 bases left between them. The CDR3 spans 14 residues. Germline CDR1 reads SGHRS; CDR2 reads YFSETQ. Sequencing was performed with immunoSEQ multiplex PCR; in TCRdb, only in-frame clones are kept and a portion is missing. The profile covers around 150,000 clones, with around 93% appearing a single time and 1.3% to 1.5% taken by the ten largest. The sample in question was peripheral blood, obtained on day 0 of AZD1222 vaccination. The TCR originated in an adult in good health. The genes are TRBV5-1 and TRBJ2-7, with D possibly TRBD2 on 5 matching bases. CDR3 sequence reads: CASSLPSSSYEQYF. DNA of the CDR3: TGCGCCAGCAGCTTGCCTAGCAGCTCCTACGAGCAGTACTTC.